This T cell receptor (beta chain) was observed in a study of T cells after yellow fever vaccination. The CDR3 is 16 residues long. V lost 6 bases to trimming and J lost 5 bases; unmatched junction nucleotides: 15. Germline V CDR1 and CDR2: DFQATT, SNEGSKA (reference sequence). MiXCR was run by TCRdb on the 5' RACE reads, yielding one entry per CDR3 protein. The sample contains about 220,000 distinct CDR3 sequences, roughly 3.3% of which appear only once. This clonotype was observed many times. The TCR comes from a young man who received the YFV17D yellow fever vaccine. The sequences come from CD4+ T cells sorted from PBMCs, collected 10 days after the yellow fever booster vaccination. The chain is built from TRBV20-1 and TRBJ2-3; 9 bases map to TRBD2. The CDR3: CSAPSGTSRQGDTQYF. The CDR3 DNA follows: TGCAGTGCGCCATCCGGGACTAGCAGGCAGGGAGATACGCAGTATTTT.